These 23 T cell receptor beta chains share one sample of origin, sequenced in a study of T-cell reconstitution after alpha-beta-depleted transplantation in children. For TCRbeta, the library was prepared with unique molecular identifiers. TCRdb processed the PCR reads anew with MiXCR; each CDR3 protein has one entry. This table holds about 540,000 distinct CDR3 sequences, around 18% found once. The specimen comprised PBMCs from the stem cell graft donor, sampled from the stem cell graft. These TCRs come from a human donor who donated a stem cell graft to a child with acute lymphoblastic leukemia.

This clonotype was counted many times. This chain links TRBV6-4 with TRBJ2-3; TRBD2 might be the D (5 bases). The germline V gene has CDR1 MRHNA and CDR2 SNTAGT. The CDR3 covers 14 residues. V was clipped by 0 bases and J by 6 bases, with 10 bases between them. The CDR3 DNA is TGTGCCAGCAGTGACTCAGAGGGATCCGATACGCAGTATTTT. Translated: CASSDSEGSDTQYF.

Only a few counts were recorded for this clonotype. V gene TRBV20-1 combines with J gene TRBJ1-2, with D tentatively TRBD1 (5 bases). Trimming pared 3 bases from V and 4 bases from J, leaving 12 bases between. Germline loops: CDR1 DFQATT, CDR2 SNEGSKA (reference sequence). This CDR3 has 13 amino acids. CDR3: CSASLRDGYGYTF. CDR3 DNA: TGCAGTGCTAGTTTAAGGGACGGCTATGGCTACACCTTC.

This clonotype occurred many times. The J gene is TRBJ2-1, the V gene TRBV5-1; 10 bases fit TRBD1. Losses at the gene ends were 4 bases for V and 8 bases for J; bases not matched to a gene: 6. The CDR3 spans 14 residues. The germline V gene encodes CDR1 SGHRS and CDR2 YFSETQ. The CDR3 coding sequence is TGCGCCAGCAGCCCGGGACAGGGGCTCGATGAGCAGTTCTTC. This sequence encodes CASSPGQGLDEQFF.

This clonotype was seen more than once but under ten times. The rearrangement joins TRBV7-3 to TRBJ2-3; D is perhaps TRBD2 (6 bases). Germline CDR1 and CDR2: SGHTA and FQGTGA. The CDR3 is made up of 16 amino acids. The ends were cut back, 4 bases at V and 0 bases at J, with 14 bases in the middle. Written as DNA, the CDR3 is TGTGCCAGCAGCTCCGGCCCGGGGACTAGCACAGATACGCAGTATTTT. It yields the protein CASSSGPGTSTDTQYF.

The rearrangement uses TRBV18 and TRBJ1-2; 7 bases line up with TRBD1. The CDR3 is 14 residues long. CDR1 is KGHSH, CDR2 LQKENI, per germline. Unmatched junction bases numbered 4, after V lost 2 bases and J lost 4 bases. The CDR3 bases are TGTGCCAGCTCACCAGAACAGGGGATCTATGGCTACACCTTC. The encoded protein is CASSPEQGIYGYTF. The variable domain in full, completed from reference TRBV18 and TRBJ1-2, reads NAGVMQNPRHLVRRRGQEARLRCSPMKGHSHVYWYRQLPEEGLKFMVYLQKENIIDESGMPKERFSAEFPKEGPSILRIQQVVRGDSAAYFCASSPEQGIYGYTFGSGTRLTVV.

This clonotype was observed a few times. CDR3 in DNA: TGTGCCAGCAGTGACCCGACAGGGCGACATAGGGACCGCACAGATACGCAGTATTTT. Translation: CASSDPTGRHRDRTDTQYF. The rearrangement links TRBV2 to TRBJ2-3, with 7 bases lining up with TRBD1. V was pared by 3 bases and J by 1 base, with 16 bases of the junction left unmatched. Germline loops: CDR1 SNHLY, CDR2 FYNNEI. This CDR3 spans 19 amino acids.

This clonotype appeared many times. The DNA for the CDR3 is TGTGCCAGCAGCTTAAATTTAGGGCAGTACTTC. Translating gives CASSLNLGQYF. J is TRBJ2-7 and V is TRBV7-2; no reliable D call. V lost 2 bases, J lost 9 bases, and 8 bases lay in between. Germline lookup yields CDR1 SGHTA and CDR2 FQGNSA. This CDR3 is built from 11 residues.

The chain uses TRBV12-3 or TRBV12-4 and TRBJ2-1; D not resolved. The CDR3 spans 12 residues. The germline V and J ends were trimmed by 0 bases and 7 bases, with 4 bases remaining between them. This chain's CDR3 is CASSLAANEQFF. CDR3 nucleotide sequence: TGTGCCAGCAGTTTAGCGGCGAATGAGCAGTTCTTC.

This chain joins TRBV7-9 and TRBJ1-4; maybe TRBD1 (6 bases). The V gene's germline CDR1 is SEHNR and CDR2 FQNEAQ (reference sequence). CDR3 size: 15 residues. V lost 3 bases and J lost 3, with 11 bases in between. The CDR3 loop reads CASSFKGVSNEKLFF. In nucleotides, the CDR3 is TGTGCCAGCAGCTTTAAGGGGGTTTCTAATGAAAAACTGTTTTTT.

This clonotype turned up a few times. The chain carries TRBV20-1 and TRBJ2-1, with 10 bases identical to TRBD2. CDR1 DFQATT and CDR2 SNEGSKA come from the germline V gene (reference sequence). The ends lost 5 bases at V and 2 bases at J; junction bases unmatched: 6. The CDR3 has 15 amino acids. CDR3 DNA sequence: TGCAGTGCTGTTTCCGGGACTAGCGCCTACAATGAGCAGTTCTTC. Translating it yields CSAVSGTSAYNEQFF.

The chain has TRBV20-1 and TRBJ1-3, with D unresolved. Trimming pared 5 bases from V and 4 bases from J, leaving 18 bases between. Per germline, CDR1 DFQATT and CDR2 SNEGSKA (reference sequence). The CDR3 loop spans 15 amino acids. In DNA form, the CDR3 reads TGCAGTGCTCCGAGCGACGCTTCTAGGGGAAACACCATATATTTT. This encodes CSAPSDASRGNTIYF.

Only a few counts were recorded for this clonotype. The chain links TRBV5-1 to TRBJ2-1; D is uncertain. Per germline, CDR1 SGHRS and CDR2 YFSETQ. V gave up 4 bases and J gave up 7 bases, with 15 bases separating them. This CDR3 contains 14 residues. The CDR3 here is CASSGPPDHNEQFF. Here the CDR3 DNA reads TGCGCCAGCAGCGGCCCCCCGGATCATAATGAGCAGTTCTTC.

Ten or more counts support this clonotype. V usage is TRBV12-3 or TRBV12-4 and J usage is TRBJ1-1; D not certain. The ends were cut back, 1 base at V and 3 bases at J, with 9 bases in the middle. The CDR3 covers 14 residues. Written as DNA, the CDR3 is TGTGCCAGCAGTTTAGGCGGCGCGGACACTGAAGCTTTCTTT. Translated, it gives CASSLGGADTEAFF.

DNA of the CDR3: TGCAGCGTTGAAAAGAGGATAGGGGGAACCGGGGAGCTGTTTTTT. It yields the protein CSVEKRIGGTGELFF. This chain uses TRBV29-1 with TRBJ2-2; D may be TRBD1 (6 bases). Germline CDR1 and CDR2: SQVTM and ANQGSEA. V gave up 2 bases and J gave up 5 bases, with 15 bases separating them. The CDR3 has 15 residues.

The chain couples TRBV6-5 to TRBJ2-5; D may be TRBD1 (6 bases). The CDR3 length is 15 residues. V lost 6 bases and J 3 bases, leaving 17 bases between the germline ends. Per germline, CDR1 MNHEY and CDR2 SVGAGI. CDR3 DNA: TGTGCCAGCAGCTACCCCCAGGGGCCAGAAGAGACCCAGTACTTC. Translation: CASSYPQGPEETQYF.

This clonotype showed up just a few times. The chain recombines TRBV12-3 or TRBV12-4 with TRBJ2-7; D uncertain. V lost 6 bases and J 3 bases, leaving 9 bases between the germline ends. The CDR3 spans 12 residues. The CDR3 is CASSPKYYEQYF. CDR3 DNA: TGTGCCAGCAGCCCAAAATACTACGAGCAGTACTTC.

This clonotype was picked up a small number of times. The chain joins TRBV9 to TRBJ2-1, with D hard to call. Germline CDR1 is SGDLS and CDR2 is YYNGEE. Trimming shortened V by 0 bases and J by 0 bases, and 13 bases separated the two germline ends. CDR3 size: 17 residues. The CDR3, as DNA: TGTGCCAGCAGCGTAGGAAACGCGCCTAGCTCCTACAATGAGCAGTTCTTC. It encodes CASSVGNAPSSYNEQFF.

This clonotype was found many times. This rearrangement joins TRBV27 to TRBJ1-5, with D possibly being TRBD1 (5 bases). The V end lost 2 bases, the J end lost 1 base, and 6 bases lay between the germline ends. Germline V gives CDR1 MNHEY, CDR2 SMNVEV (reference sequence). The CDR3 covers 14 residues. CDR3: CASSLAGSNQPQHF. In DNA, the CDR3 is TGTGCCAGCAGTTTAGCAGGGAGCAATCAGCCCCAGCATTTT.

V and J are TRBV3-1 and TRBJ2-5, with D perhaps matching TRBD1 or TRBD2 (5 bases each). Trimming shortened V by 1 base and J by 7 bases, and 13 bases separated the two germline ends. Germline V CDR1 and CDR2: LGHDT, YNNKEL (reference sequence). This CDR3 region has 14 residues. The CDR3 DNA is TGTGCCAGCAGCCAAGGGGACGGACGCAGGACCCAGTACTTC. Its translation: CASSQGDGRRTQYF.

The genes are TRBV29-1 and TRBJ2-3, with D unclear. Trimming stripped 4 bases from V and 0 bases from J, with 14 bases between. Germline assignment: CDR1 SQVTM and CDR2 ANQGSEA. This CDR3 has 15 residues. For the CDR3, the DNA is TGCAGCGTTGTTTACAGCTACTTTAGCACAGATACGCAGTATTTT. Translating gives CSVVYSYFSTDTQYF.

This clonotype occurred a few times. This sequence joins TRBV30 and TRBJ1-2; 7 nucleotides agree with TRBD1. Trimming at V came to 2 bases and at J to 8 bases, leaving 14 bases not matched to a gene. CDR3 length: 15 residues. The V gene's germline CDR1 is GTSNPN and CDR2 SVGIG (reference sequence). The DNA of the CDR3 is TGTGCCTGGAGTACCGCTGGACAGGACCTCTGGGGCTACACCTTC. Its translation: CAWSTAGQDLWGYTF.

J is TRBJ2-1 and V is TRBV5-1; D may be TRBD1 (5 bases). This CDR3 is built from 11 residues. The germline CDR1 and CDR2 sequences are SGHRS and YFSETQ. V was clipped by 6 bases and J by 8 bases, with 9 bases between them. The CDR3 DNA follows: TGCGCCAGCACATGGGGCTATGAGCAGTTCTTC. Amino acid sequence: CASTWGYEQFF.

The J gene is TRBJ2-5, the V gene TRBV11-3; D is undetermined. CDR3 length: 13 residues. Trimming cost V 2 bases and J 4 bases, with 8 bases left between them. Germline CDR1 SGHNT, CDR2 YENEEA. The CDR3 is CASSLYARETQYF. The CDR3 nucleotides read TGTGCCAGCAGCTTATATGCTAGAGAGACCCAGTACTTC.